One and the same sample provided the 20 T cell receptor beta chains below, sequenced in a study of identical twins. MiXCR, run by TCRdb on the 5' RACE reads, gives a single entry per CDR3 protein. The sample has about 700,000 distinct CDR3 sequences, 8.5% to 9.5% seen once. This sample was also put to use in a study of yellow fever vaccine responses in identical twins.

The sample taken for sequencing was PBMCs. These TCRs come from a woman aged 18-35 years in good health.

The table lists this clonotype with many counts. The genes are TRBV12-3 or TRBV12-4 and TRBJ1-1, with TRBD1 as a possible D gene (5 bases). Trimming shortened V by 5 bases and J by 4 bases, and 8 bases separated the two germline ends. The CDR3 has 12 residues. The CDR3 DNA is TGTGCCAGCAGTCCGGGGGTCACTGAAGCTTTCTTT. Translated, it gives CASSPGVTEAFF.

Ten or more counts support this clonotype. The chain has TRBV27 and TRBJ2-1; TRBD2 matches at 11 bases. V was pared by 11 bases and J by 6 bases, with 3 bases of the junction left unmatched. CDR1 is MNHEY and CDR2 is SMNVEV in the germline V gene (reference sequence). CDR3 length: 12 amino acids. CDR3 residues: CAPTSGTNEQFF. CDR3 in DNA: TGTGCCCCGACTAGCGGGACCAATGAGCAGTTCTTC.

This clonotype was recorded at least ten times. The chain employs TRBV5-1 and TRBJ1-5, with D possibly being TRBD1 (5 bases). Germline lookup yields CDR1 SGHRS and CDR2 YFSETQ. This CDR3 has 14 residues. Trimming stripped 4 bases from V and 6 bases from J, with 14 bases between. The CDR3 DNA sequence: TGCGCCAGCAGCCAGGCGGGGGACGCTCAGCCCCAGCATTTT. It codes for CASSQAGDAQPQHF.

The table lists this clonotype with many counts. V and J are TRBV12-3 or TRBV12-4 and TRBJ2-2; 11 bases match TRBD2. CDR3 size: 15 residues. Unmatched junction bases numbered 5, after V lost 5 bases and J lost 6 bases. This CDR3 reads CASSPLAGGSGELFF. The DNA for the CDR3 is TGTGCCAGCAGTCCCCTAGCGGGAGGTTCCGGGGAGCTGTTTTTT.

There are many counts of this clonotype. The rearrangement uses TRBV19 and TRBJ2-3; TRBD1 matches at 7 bases. V lost 7 bases to trimming and J lost 2 bases; unmatched junction nucleotides: 3. CDR1 is LNHDA and CDR2 is SQIVND in the germline V gene (reference sequence). This CDR3 comprises 13 residues. Written as DNA, the CDR3 is TGTGCCAGTACGGGACAGACCACAGATACGCAGTATTTT. Translating gives CASTGQTTDTQYF.

This clonotype was seen ten or more times. The rearrangement joins TRBV25-1 to TRBJ2-7; 9 nucleotides match TRBD1. After removal of 5 bases from V and 2 bases from J, the junction contained 1 base not matched to a gene. This CDR3 is 13 amino acids long. Germline CDR1 MGHDK, CDR2 SYGVNS. In DNA form, the CDR3 reads TGTGCCAGCAGTCGGACAGGGGCCTACGAGCAGTACTTC. Its translation is CASSRTGAYEQYF.

At least ten counts were recorded for this clonotype. The chain employs TRBV7-2 and TRBJ2-5; 10 bases agree with TRBD2. The CDR3 is 16 residues long. Trimming cost V 2 bases and J 4 bases; bases outside gene matches: 7. Germline V gene data show CDR1 as SGHTA and CDR2 as FQGNSA. This CDR3 reads CASSLLGLAIGETQYF. Written as DNA, the CDR3 is TGTGCCAGCAGCTTATTGGGACTAGCGATCGGAGAGACCCAGTACTTC. Full variable domain (rest looked up from reference TRBV7-2 and TRBJ2-5): GAGVSQSPSNKVTEKGKDVELRCDPISGHTALYWYRQSLGQGLEFLIYFQGNSAPDKSGLPSDRFSAERTGGSVSTLTIQRTQQEDSAVYLCASSLLGLAIGETQYFGPGTRLLVL.

This clonotype was seen repeatedly, ten times or more. V is TRBV18 and J is TRBJ2-7; D uncertain. Trimming removed 0 bases from V and 6 bases from J, with 9 bases in between. The CDR3 is 13 amino acids. CDR1 and CDR2 from the germline V gene are KGHSH and LQKENI. The CDR3 here is CASSPPLRAEQYF. The CDR3 coding sequence is TGTGCCAGCTCACCACCTCTTAGGGCCGAGCAGTACTTC.

This clonotype was observed a handful of times. The rearrangement uses TRBV20-1 and TRBJ2-1; no firm D call. This CDR3 contains 13 residues. CDR1 and CDR2 (germline): DFQATT, SNEGSKA (reference sequence). Trimming removed 0 bases from V and 0 bases from J, with 3 bases in between. The CDR3 is CSAREASYNEQFF. Here the CDR3 DNA reads TGCAGTGCTAGAGAAGCCTCCTACAATGAGCAGTTCTTC.

This clonotype was counted once. The rearrangement joins TRBV6-5 to TRBJ2-5; 11 bases map to TRBD1. The trim removed 2 bases at V and 5 bases at J, leaving 7 bases unmatched. Germline V gives CDR1 MNHEY, CDR2 SVGAGI. This CDR3 comprises 16 residues. The CDR3 DNA sequence: TGTGCCAGCAGTTACCGGTGGGACAGGGGGAGCGAGACCCAGTACTTC. Residues: CASSYRWDRGSETQYF.

Ten or more counts support this clonotype. This chain joins TRBV12-3 or TRBV12-4 and TRBJ2-1; tentative D call: TRBD2 (6 bases). V was shortened by 6 bases and J by 10 bases, with 16 bases between the two germline ends. This CDR3 contains 13 residues. The CDR3 is CASSTGRLGEQFF. The CDR3 DNA reads as TGTGCCAGCAGCACTGGTAGACTAGGAGAGCAGTTCTTC.

The rearrangement uses TRBV24-1 and TRBJ2-1; tentative D call: TRBD2 (10 bases). The V end lost 0 bases, the J end lost 0 bases, and 23 bases lay between the germline ends. The CDR3 length is 21 residues. Per germline, CDR1 KGHDR and CDR2 SFDVKD. The CDR3 coding sequence is TGTGCCACCAGTGATTTGGGGACAGGGTCGACTAGCGGGCTCTCCTACAATGAGCAGTTCTTC. Translated: CATSDLGTGSTSGLSYNEQFF.

This clonotype appeared a few times. The rearrangement joins TRBV29-1 to TRBJ2-7; D may match TRBD1 or TRBD2 (5 bases each). This CDR3 has 12 residues. The ends were cut back, 7 bases at V and 2 bases at J, with 12 bases in the middle. Germline V gene sequence: CDR1 SQVTM, CDR2 ANQGSEA. In nucleotides, the CDR3 is TGCAGCGCCCGGGACGAGACCTACGAGCAGTACTTC. Translated: CSARDETYEQYF.

There are many counts of this clonotype. The chain links TRBV10-3 to TRBJ1-2; 7 nucleotides align to TRBD1. Germline values: CDR1 ENHRY, CDR2 SYGVKD. V lost 2 bases to trimming and J lost 2 bases; unmatched junction nucleotides: 5. CDR3 length: 15 residues. CDR3 bases: TGTGCCATCAGTGAGGGGACAGTAACCAACTATGGCTACACCTTC. Its translation is CAISEGTVTNYGYTF.

Ten or more counts support this clonotype. The CDR3 sequence: CASRRQGQGTDTQYF. In DNA, the CDR3 is TGTGCCAGCAGAAGACAGGGACAGGGGACAGATACGCAGTATTTT. The chain joins TRBV6-1 to TRBJ2-3; 10 bases are a match to TRBD1. Germline CDR1 is MNHNS and CDR2 is SASEGT. J was trimmed by 3 bases and V by 6 bases; bases with no gene match: 6. The CDR3 length is 15 residues.

This clonotype has a count of ten or more. The chain uses TRBV10-3 and TRBJ1-1; 10 bases are shared with TRBD1. The germline CDR1 and CDR2 sequences are ENHRY and SYGVKD. With 6 bases clipped from V and 3 bases from J, the junction kept 4 bases outside the gene matches. The length of the CDR3 is 14 residues. CDR3 nucleotides: TGTGCCATCAGCTGGACAGGGGGGGACACTGAAGCTTTCTTT. Protein sequence: CAISWTGGDTEAFF.

This clonotype was counted only a few times. The rearrangement links TRBV12-3 or TRBV12-4 to TRBJ2-7; 8 bases align to TRBD2. The CDR3 has 16 amino acids. Losses at the gene ends were 4 bases for V and 2 bases for J; bases not matched to a gene: 10. The CDR3 here is CASSSRSGRGTYEQYF. Written as DNA, the CDR3 is TGTGCCAGCAGTTCCCGAAGCGGGAGAGGGACCTACGAGCAGTACTTC.

At least ten counts were recorded for this clonotype. The CDR3, as DNA: TGCAGTGCTAGAGCCCGGGACAGGGTCCACGAGCAGTACTTC. Translating it yields CSARARDRVHEQYF. V and J are TRBV20-1 and TRBJ2-7; TRBD1 matches at 9 bases. Germline CDR1 DFQATT, CDR2 SNEGSKA (reference sequence). This CDR3 comprises 14 residues. Trimming removed 1 base from V and 5 bases from J; junction bases left unmatched: 6.

The chain couples TRBV9 to TRBJ2-7; the D gene is possibly TRBD2 (6 bases). The CDR3 has 15 amino acids. The ends were cut back, 2 bases at V and 2 bases at J, with 14 bases in the middle. Germline CDR1 and CDR2: SGDLS and YYNGEE. The CDR3 DNA reads as TGTGCCAGCAGCGTCAGCGGGTGGGGCACCTACGAGCAGTACTTC. It translates to CASSVSGWGTYEQYF.

This chain connects TRBV5-5 to TRBJ1-2; D may be TRBD1 (5 bases). CDR1 is SGHKS and CDR2 is YYEKEE in the germline V gene (reference sequence). Between the trimmed V and J ends, which lost 4 bases and 4 bases, there was a span of 14 bases. CDR3 size: 14 residues. DNA of the CDR3: TGTGCCAGCAGCGGGACTTCCGGGGCCTATGGCTACACCTTC. This sequence encodes CASSGTSGAYGYTF.